The source of this TCR beta chain is a study of cytomegalovirus exposure and HLA in healthy donors. Whole-study findings and limits: The study put 150 or so TCR beta chains on its list as cytomegalovirus-associated. The CMV antigen specificity of a few CMV-associated chains was confirmed through in vitro analysis. It was reportedly the case that the classifier diagnosed cytomegalovirus status with high specificity and sensitivity.

An approximately 120-subject validation cohort, separate from the approximately 610-subject first cohort, supplied the donors. Sequencing was performed with immunoSEQ multiplex PCR; in TCRdb, only in-frame clones are kept and a portion is missing. The data contain around 300,000 clones, 75% to 90% of them singletons. The CDR3 is 17 residues long. Unmatched junction bases numbered 13, after V lost 3 bases and J lost 6 bases. CDR1 is KGHSH and CDR2 is LQKENI in the germline V gene. As regards this clone: The antigen is unknown.

Specimen: PBMCs. The sequence came from a woman aged 25 to 45 in good health and CMV-seropositive. This sequence joins TRBV18 and TRBJ1-5, with 8 bases aligning to TRBD1. CDR3 sequence reads: CASSPPDMDRAGQPQHF. The CDR3 region has the DNA TGTGCCAGCTCACCCCCGGACATGGACAGGGCAGGTCAGCCCCAGCATTTT.